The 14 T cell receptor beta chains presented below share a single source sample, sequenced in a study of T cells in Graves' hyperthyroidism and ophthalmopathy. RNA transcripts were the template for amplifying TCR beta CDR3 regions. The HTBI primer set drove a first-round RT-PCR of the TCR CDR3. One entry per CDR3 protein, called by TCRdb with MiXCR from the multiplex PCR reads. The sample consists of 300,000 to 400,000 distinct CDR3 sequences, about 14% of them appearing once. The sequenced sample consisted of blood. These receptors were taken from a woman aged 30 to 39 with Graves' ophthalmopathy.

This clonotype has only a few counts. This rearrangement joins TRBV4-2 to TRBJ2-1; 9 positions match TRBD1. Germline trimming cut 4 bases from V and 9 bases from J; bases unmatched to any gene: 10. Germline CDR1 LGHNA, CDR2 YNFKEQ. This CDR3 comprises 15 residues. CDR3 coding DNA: TGTGCCAGCAGCCCGAGGGGGGACAGGGTTCCTGAGCAGTTCTTC. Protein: CASSPRGDRVPEQFF.

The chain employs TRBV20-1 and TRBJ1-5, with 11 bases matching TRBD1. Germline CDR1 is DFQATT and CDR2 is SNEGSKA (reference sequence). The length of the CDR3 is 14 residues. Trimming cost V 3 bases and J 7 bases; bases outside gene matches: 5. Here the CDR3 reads CSASSGTGGQPQHF. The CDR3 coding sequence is TGCAGTGCTAGCTCCGGGACAGGGGGGCAGCCCCAGCATTTT.

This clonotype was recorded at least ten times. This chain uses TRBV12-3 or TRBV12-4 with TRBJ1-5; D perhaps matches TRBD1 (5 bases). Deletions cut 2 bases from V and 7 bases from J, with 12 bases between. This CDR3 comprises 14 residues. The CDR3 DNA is TGTGCCAGCAGTTTAAGGGGACCGGAGCAGCCCCAGCATTTT. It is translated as CASSLRGPEQPQHF.

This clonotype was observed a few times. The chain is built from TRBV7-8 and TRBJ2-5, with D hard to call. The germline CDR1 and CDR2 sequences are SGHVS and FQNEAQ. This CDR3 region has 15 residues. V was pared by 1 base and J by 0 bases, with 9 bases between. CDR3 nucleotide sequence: TGTGCCAGCAGCTTAGTAAGGGCGGACCAAGAGACCCAGTACTTC. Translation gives CASSLVRADQETQYF.

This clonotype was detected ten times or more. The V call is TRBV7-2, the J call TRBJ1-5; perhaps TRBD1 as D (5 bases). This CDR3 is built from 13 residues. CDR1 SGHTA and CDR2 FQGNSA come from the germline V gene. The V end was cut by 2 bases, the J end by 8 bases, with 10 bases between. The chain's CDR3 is CASSLLPREPQHF. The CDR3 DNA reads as TGTGCCAGCAGCTTATTACCCAGGGAGCCCCAGCATTTT.

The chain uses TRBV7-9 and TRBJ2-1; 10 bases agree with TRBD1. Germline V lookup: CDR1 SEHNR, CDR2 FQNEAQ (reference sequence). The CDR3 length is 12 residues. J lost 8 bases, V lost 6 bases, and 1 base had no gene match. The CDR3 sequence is CASRGTGDEQFF. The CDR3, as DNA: TGTGCCAGCAGGGGGACAGGGGATGAGCAGTTCTTC.

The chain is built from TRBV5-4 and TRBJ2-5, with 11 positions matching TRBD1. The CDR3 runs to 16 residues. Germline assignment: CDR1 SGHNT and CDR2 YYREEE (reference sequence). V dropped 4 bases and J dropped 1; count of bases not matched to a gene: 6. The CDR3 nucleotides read TGTGCCAGCAGCCCGGACAGGGGGCGACTCCAAGAGACCCAGTACTTC. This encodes CASSPDRGRLQETQYF.

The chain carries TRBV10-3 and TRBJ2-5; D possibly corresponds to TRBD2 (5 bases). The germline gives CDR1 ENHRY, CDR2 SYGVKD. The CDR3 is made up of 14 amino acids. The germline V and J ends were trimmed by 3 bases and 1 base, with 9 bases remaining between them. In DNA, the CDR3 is TGTGCCATCAGTGACGGACTCGGCCAAGAGACCCAGTACTTC. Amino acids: CAISDGLGQETQYF.

The CDR3 loop is CATSRGTSGELFF. The CDR3 nucleotides are TGTGCCACCAGCAGAGGGACGTCCGGGGAGCTGTTTTTT. This rearrangement joins TRBV15 to TRBJ2-2; unclear D gene. Germline lookup yields CDR1 LNHNV and CDR2 YYDKDF (reference sequence). This CDR3 spans 13 amino acids. V dropped 1 base and J dropped 6 bases, with 6 bases sitting between them.

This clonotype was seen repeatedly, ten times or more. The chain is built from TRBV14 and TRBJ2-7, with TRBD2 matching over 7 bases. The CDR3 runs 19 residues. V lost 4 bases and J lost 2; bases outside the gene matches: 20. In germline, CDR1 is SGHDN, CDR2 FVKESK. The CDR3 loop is CASSRGILRGLAVPYEQYF. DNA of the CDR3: TGTGCCAGCAGCCGAGGGATATTACGAGGGCTAGCGGTACCCTACGAGCAGTACTTC.

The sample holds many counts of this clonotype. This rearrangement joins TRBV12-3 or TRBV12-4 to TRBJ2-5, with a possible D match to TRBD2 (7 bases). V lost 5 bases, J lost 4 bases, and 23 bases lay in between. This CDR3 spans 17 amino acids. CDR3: CASSPSGATARGETQYF. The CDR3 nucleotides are TGTGCCAGCAGTCCAAGCGGGGCCACCGCCAGGGGAGAGACCCAGTACTTC.

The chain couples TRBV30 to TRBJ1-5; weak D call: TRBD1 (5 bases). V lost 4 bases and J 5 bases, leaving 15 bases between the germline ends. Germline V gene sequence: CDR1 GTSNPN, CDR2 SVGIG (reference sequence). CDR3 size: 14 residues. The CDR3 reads CAWTPGQAYQPQHF. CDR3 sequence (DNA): TGTGCCTGGACCCCGGGGCAGGCCTATCAGCCCCAGCATTTT.

CDR3 sequence: CASKPGVTTNEKLFF. The CDR3 nucleotides read TGTGCCAGTAAACCTGGCGTAACAACTAATGAAAAACTGTTTTTT. The gene calls are TRBV19 and TRBJ1-4; D gene unclear. Per germline, CDR1 LNHDA and CDR2 SQIVND (reference sequence). Deletions cut 7 bases from V and 0 bases from J, with 12 bases between. This CDR3 comprises 15 residues.

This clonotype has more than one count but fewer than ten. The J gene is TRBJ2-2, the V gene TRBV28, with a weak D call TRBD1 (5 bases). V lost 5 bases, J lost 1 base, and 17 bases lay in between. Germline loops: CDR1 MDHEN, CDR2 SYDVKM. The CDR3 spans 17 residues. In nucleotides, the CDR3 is TGTGCCAGCAGTCCGCCGGACATCTGGGAGAACACCGGGGAGCTGTTTTTT. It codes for CASSPPDIWENTGELFF.